Below are 31 T cell receptor beta chains sequenced from a single sample in a study of naive and memory T cell subsets (dated 2017 in TCRdb). The protocol used for the library was UMI-ligation and nested PCR. The listed sequencing device is Illumina MiSeq. To cover both TRBC1 and TRBC2, the beta constant-region primer consisted of an equimolar mix of two oligonucleotides. The ligated cDNA went through four rounds of PCR with nested alpha and beta constant-region primers together with the SP2 primer. TCRdb reprocessed the public reads (quality trimming at Q25 with fastp, clone calling with MiXCR) and kept in-frame beta chains. Rows with one shared CDR3 protein collapse into an entry with the most common genes and DNA. For this sample the table gives about 160,000 distinct CDR3 sequences, of which 22% were detected only once. 0.09% to 0.13% of the sample belongs to the ten largest clones. Study-level results and caveats: A few larger clonotypes were found in naive repertoires, especially CD8, and these larger clonotypes were possibly memory cells re-expressing CD45RA.

For these TCRs, the target antigens are not known. Sequenced material: naive CD4+ T cells from blood. The meaning of the sample's cell subset or site label: naive T cells, CD45RA high CD27+. The receptors were gathered from a human donor in good health.

This clonotype has more than one count but fewer than ten. This sequence joins TRBV6-5 and TRBJ2-1; 7 positions agree with TRBD2. V lost 6 bases, J lost 12 bases, and 14 bases stayed unmatched. From germline, CDR1 is MNHEY and CDR2 SVGAGI. The CDR3 has 14 residues. CDR3 DNA sequence: TGTGCCAGCAGACCCGGGACTACCCGGGTTGGGCAGTTCTTC. This codes for CASRPGTTRVGQFF.

V usage is TRBV7-9 and J usage is TRBJ2-7; D is ambiguous. V lost 2 bases and J lost 2, with 4 bases in between. The V gene's germline CDR1 is SEHNR and CDR2 FQNEAQ (reference sequence). The CDR3 totals 12 residues. The CDR3 bases are TGTGCCAGCAGCTTATTTACCTACGAGCAGTACTTC. It encodes CASSLFTYEQYF.

This chain joins TRBV5-1 and TRBJ2-3; 10 bases agree with TRBD2. With 7 bases clipped from V and 6 bases from J, the junction kept 11 bases outside the gene matches. This CDR3 has 15 residues. Looked up from germline, CDR1 is SGHRS and CDR2 is YFSETQ. The DNA of the CDR3 is TGCGCCAGCTTCAGCGGGAGGGCGTTCAAGGATACGCAGTATTTT. This sequence encodes CASFSGRAFKDTQYF.

This clonotype turned up a few times. The V call is TRBV20-1, the J call TRBJ2-1; TRBD2 matches 8 bases. This CDR3 has 15 residues. In germline, CDR1 is DFQATT, CDR2 SNEGSKA (reference sequence). Trimming removed 1 base from V and 0 bases from J; junction bases left unmatched: 2. CDR3 protein: CSARVGTSSYNEQFF. The DNA for the CDR3 is TGCAGTGCTAGAGTGGGGACTAGCTCCTACAATGAGCAGTTCTTC.

This clonotype was picked up a small number of times. V usage is TRBV2 and J usage is TRBJ2-7; 9 nucleotides agree with TRBD1. Germline V gives CDR1 SNHLY, CDR2 FYNNEI. There are 15 residues in the CDR3. V shed 6 bases, J shed 6 bases, and the junction held 12 bases outside the gene matches. CDR3 loop: CASSARQGVSGEQYF. Here the CDR3 DNA reads TGTGCCAGCAGCGCACGACAGGGGGTATCGGGCGAGCAGTACTTC. Supplemented by reference TRBV2 and TRBJ2-7, the full variable domain reads EPEVTQTPSHQVTQMGQEVILRCVPISNHLYFYWYRQILGQKVEFLVSFYNNEISEKSEIFDDQFSVERPDGSNFTLKIRSTKLEDSAMYFCASSARQGVSGEQYFGPGTRLTVT.

The genes are TRBV6-6 and TRBJ2-2; TRBD2 is a possible D gene (7 bases). Germline CDR1 and CDR2: MNHNY and SVGAGI (reference sequence). This CDR3 comprises 15 residues. V dropped 11 bases and J dropped 5 bases, with 21 bases sitting between them. The CDR3 DNA sequence: TGTGCCCTCCGAGGGGGGAGGGTTGATACCGGGGAGCTGTTTTTT. Amino acids: CALRGGRVDTGELFF.

This clonotype was seen a handful of times. V is TRBV24-1 and J is TRBJ2-1, with 8 positions matching TRBD1. Germline V gene data show CDR1 as KGHDR and CDR2 as SFDVKD. Losses at the gene ends were 9 bases for V and 6 bases for J; bases not matched to a gene: 6. The CDR3 is 13 residues long. The CDR3 DNA reads TGTGCCACCTCGCGGACAGGGCGCAATGAGCAGTTCTTC. Protein: CATSRTGRNEQFF.

This clonotype was found many times. The J gene is TRBJ2-1, the V gene TRBV20-1; 8 nucleotides match TRBD2. The J segment lost 8 bases and the V segment lost 2 bases, leaving 8 bases of the junction unmatched. This CDR3 has 14 amino acids. Germline CDR1 reads DFQATT; CDR2 reads SNEGSKA (reference sequence). CDR3 DNA: TGCAGTGCTAGATCCAGCGGGAGAATCGATGAGCAGTTCTTC. It specifies CSARSSGRIDEQFF.

The chain recombines TRBV5-1 with TRBJ2-1, with 10 nucleotides matching TRBD2. Trimming removed 1 base from V and 2 bases from J; junction bases left unmatched: 9. The CDR3 loop spans 18 amino acids. Germline loops: CDR1 SGHRS, CDR2 YFSETQ. For the CDR3, the DNA is TGCGCCAGCAGCTTGAGTGGGCCGGGACTAGCGACCTACAATGAGCAGTTCTTC. Protein sequence: CASSLSGPGLATYNEQFF.

For the CDR3, the DNA is TGTGCCAGCAGCTTTGTTTTGGGGGCAGATACGCAGTATTTT. It codes for CASSFVLGADTQYF. The rearrangement uses TRBV12-1 and TRBJ2-3; the table assigns TRBD1, which was not confirmed against the DNA. TRBV12-1 is classified as a pseudogene. The length of the CDR3 is 14 residues.

The sample holds a few counts of this clonotype. The rearrangement uses TRBV7-9 and TRBJ2-7; 8 nucleotides align to TRBD2. With V trimmed by 4 bases and J by 5 bases, 10 bases remained unmatched. The CDR3 has 15 amino acids. Germline-derived CDR1 and CDR2 are SEHNR and FQNEAQ (reference sequence). The CDR3 DNA reads as TGTGCCAGCAGCTCCGGACTAGCCCGCAGAGACGAGCAGTACTTC. As protein: CASSSGLARRDEQYF.

This clonotype was counted between two and nine times. The chain has TRBV28 and TRBJ2-7; D gene ambiguous. Trimming took 7 bases from V and 6 from J, leaving 13 bases between them. Germline CDR1 and CDR2: MDHEN and SYDVKM. This CDR3 region has 12 residues. The CDR3 spells CASNWAASEQYF. DNA of the CDR3: TGTGCCAGCAACTGGGCAGCCTCCGAGCAGTACTTC. The variable domain in full, with the rest retrieved from reference TRBV28 and TRBJ2-7, is DVKVTQSSRYLVKRTGEKVFLECVQDMDHENMFWYRQDPGLGLRLIYFSYDVKMKEKGDIPEGYSVSREKKERFSLILESASTNQTSMYLCASNWAASEQYFGPGTRLTVT.

The CDR3 reads CASSTQDGYPHEQYF. In DNA, the CDR3 is TGTGCCAGCAGCACCCAAGACGGCTACCCACACGAGCAGTACTTC. This chain connects TRBV7-2 to TRBJ2-7, with D unresolved. V shed 5 bases and J shed 5 bases, with 19 bases lying between them. The CDR3 has 15 residues. Germline CDR1 and CDR2: SGHTA and FQGNSA. The full variable domain, completed using reference TRBV7-2 and TRBJ2-7, is GAGVSQSPSNKVTEKGKDVELRCDPISGHTALYWYRQSLGQGLEFLIYFQGNSAPDKSGLPSDRFSAERTGGSVSTLTIQRTQQEDSAVYLCASSTQDGYPHEQYFGPGTRLTVT.

CDR3 bases: TGTGCCAGCAGTTTCAGCACATTGGAGCAGCCCCAGCATTTT. Protein product: CASSFSTLEQPQHF. The chain joins TRBV6-5 to TRBJ1-5; D not certain. With 4 bases removed from V and 7 bases from J, the gap between germline ends came to 14 bases. This CDR3 comprises 14 residues. CDR1 is MNHEY, CDR2 SVGAGI, per germline.

CDR3 nucleotide sequence: TGTGCCAGCAGCTTACCCCCGGGCGAAGAGACCCAGTACTTC. Protein: CASSLPPGEETQYF. The chain links TRBV5-4 to TRBJ2-5, with no clear D. Germline lookup yields CDR1 SGHNT and CDR2 YYREEE (reference sequence). The CDR3 is 14 residues long. Trimming pared 2 bases from V and 3 bases from J, leaving 11 bases between.

This clonotype was observed a handful of times. The chain carries TRBV7-2 and TRBJ2-7, with TRBD1 matching 8 bases. After removal of 4 bases from V and 0 bases from J, the junction contained 5 bases not matched to a gene. CDR3 length: 15 amino acids. Germline V CDR1 and CDR2: SGHTA, FQGNSA. The CDR3 DNA sequence: TGTGCCAGCAGCTCCGGACAGGGCCACTCCTACGAGCAGTACTTC. Translated, it gives CASSSGQGHSYEQYF.

This clonotype showed up just a few times. The chain employs TRBV19 and TRBJ2-6, with no clear D. The V end lost 5 bases, the J end lost 4 bases, and 9 bases lay between the germline ends. This CDR3 has 14 amino acids. Germline V gene lookup returns CDR1 LNHDA and CDR2 SQIVND (reference sequence). CDR3 coding DNA: TGTGCCAGTAGTCTCTCCTTAGGGGCCAACGTCCTGACTTTC. It codes for CASSLSLGANVLTF.

This clonotype was observed once. The rearrangement joins TRBV19 to TRBJ2-1; TRBD2 matches at 11 bases. The ends lost 4 bases at V and 6 bases at J; junction bases unmatched: 8. The CDR3 is 16 amino acids. Germline-derived CDR1 and CDR2 are LNHDA and SQIVND (reference sequence). The CDR3 DNA reads TGTGCCAGTAGTAGCCCGGGACTAGCGGCAGTCAATGAGCAGTTCTTC. It translates to CASSSPGLAAVNEQFF.

The J gene is TRBJ2-1, the V gene TRBV27, with D perhaps matching TRBD2 (5 bases). There are 14 residues in the CDR3. Germline V gives CDR1 MNHEY, CDR2 SMNVEV (reference sequence). Trimming shortened V by 4 bases and J by 3 bases, and 10 bases separated the two germline ends. This CDR3 reads CASSSTGYYNEQFF. The CDR3 DNA follows: TGTGCCAGCAGTTCTACGGGGTACTACAATGAGCAGTTCTTC.

This clonotype appeared a few times. The V and J genes are TRBV29-1 and TRBJ2-7; D is perhaps TRBD2 (7 bases). V gave up 3 bases and J gave up 2 bases, with 17 bases separating them. The CDR3 runs to 15 residues. CDR1 is SQVTM and CDR2 is ANQGSEA in the germline V gene. The CDR3 nucleotides read TGCAGCGTTGAGGGGGGGGGCAGAAGCCCCTACGAGCAGTACTTC. Protein product: CSVEGGGRSPYEQYF.

The chain has TRBV7-2 and TRBJ2-7; D unclear. Germline assignment: CDR1 SGHTA and CDR2 FQGNSA. With 2 bases removed from V and 2 bases from J, the gap between germline ends came to 7 bases. CDR3 length: 13 residues. The CDR3 sequence is CASSLSDTYEQYF. CDR3 DNA sequence: TGTGCCAGCAGCTTATCCGACACCTACGAGCAGTACTTC.

V and J are TRBV20-1 and TRBJ2-1; a weak D match, TRBD2 (6 bases). The CDR3 is 17 amino acids. Trimming took 3 bases from V and 2 from J, leaving 20 bases between them. The germline CDR1 and CDR2 sequences are DFQATT and SNEGSKA (reference sequence). DNA for the CDR3: TGCAGTGCTAGGAGGGGACTGATCGGCAAGCCCTACAATGAGCAGTTCTTC. Amino acids: CSARRGLIGKPYNEQFF.

The V gene is TRBV20-1, the J gene TRBJ1-2; D is unclear. The CDR3 is 15 residues long. Trimming left V 4 bases short and J 2 bases short, with 17 bases between. Germline CDR1 is DFQATT and CDR2 is SNEGSKA (reference sequence). CDR3: CSAIERARSNYGYTF. CDR3 bases: TGCAGTGCTATTGAAAGGGCCCGATCAAACTATGGCTACACCTTC.

The chain uses TRBV29-1 and TRBJ2-1; unclear D gene. The V and J ends lost 8 bases and 4 bases respectively, with 15 bases between them. The V gene's germline CDR1 is SQVTM and CDR2 ANQGSEA. The CDR3 is made up of 13 amino acids. CDR3 in amino acids: CSSSYSVYNEQFF. In nucleotides, the CDR3 is TGCAGCAGCAGCTACTCCGTTTACAATGAGCAGTTCTTC.

The genes are TRBV25-1 and TRBJ1-2; 7 nucleotides agree with TRBD1. Germline loops: CDR1 MGHDK, CDR2 SYGVNS. V lost 6 bases and J lost 11; bases outside the gene matches: 9. There are 12 residues in the CDR3. This CDR3 reads CASRQGVLSYTF. The CDR3, as DNA: TGTGCCAGCAGGCAGGGGGTTTTGAGTTACACCTTC.

This clonotype was counted between two and nine times. This sequence joins TRBV20-1 and TRBJ1-3; TRBD1 might be the D (5 bases). The V gene lost 5 bases and the J gene lost 7 bases, with 18 bases spanning the gap. Germline values: CDR1 DFQATT, CDR2 SNEGSKA (reference sequence). The CDR3 loop spans 14 amino acids. The DNA for the CDR3 is TGCAGTGCTCCAGACCGAGCGACAGTGAACACCATATATTTT. Translated, it gives CSAPDRATVNTIYF.

This clonotype was recorded a few times. J is TRBJ2-1 and V is TRBV7-9; no clear D. This CDR3 region has 15 residues. From germline, CDR1 is SEHNR and CDR2 FQNEAQ (reference sequence). Deletions cut 1 base from V and 3 bases from J, with 10 bases between. The chain's CDR3 is CASSLDALRYNEQFF. In DNA form, the CDR3 reads TGTGCCAGCAGCTTAGACGCGCTACGCTACAATGAGCAGTTCTTC.

The genes are TRBV7-2 and TRBJ1-3; D perhaps matches TRBD1 (5 bases). V was shortened by 5 bases and J by 5 bases, with 13 bases between the two germline ends. CDR1 and CDR2 from the germline V gene are SGHTA and FQGNSA. This CDR3 comprises 14 residues. CDR3: CASSPGTTRNTIYF. The CDR3 coding sequence is TGTGCCAGCAGCCCCGGGACGACCAGAAACACCATATATTTT.

There are a few counts of this clonotype. The chain uses TRBV7-1 and TRBJ2-7; 9 bases are shared with TRBD1. TRBV7-1 is an ORF for which the function is uncertain. V shed 5 bases, J shed 2 bases, and the junction held 4 bases outside the gene matches. This CDR3 is built from 14 residues. The CDR3 DNA follows: TGTGCCAGCAGCGGAGGGACAGGGACCTACGAGCAGTACTTC. Its translation: CASSGGTGTYEQYF.

The chain uses TRBV12-5 and TRBJ1-4; 8 bases are a match to TRBD1. The CDR3 loop spans 13 amino acids. V shed 2 bases, J shed 8 bases, and the junction held 1 base outside the gene matches. Germline V gene lookup returns CDR1 LGHNT and CDR2 FRNRAP. The CDR3 sequence is CASGLNRGEKLFF. The CDR3 DNA reads TGTGCTAGTGGTTTGAACAGGGGGGAAAAACTGTTTTTT.

The chain uses TRBV6-1 and TRBJ1-5, with D unclear. This CDR3 is built from 14 residues. With 5 bases removed from V and 0 bases from J, the gap between germline ends came to 8 bases. CDR1 MNHNS and CDR2 SASEGT come from the germline V gene. CDR3 nucleotide sequence: TGTGCCAGCAGTCCGGTCGCTAGCAATCAGCCCCAGCATTTT. It specifies CASSPVASNQPQHF.